This T cell receptor beta chain emerged from a study of post-analysis software for immune sequencing data. Whole-study results and caveats: Included in a set of five TRBV segments more frequent in patients than controls were TRBV5-6, TRBV5-1 and TRBV20-1.

TCR beta libraries were prepared from cDNA with unique molecular identifiers. Roughly 500,000 cDNA molecules were obtained from approximately 1 to 10 million T cells. TCRdb analysed the PCR reads with MiXCR anew, one entry per CDR3 protein. The top ten hold 4.9% of the sample, which has 750,000 to 900,000 distinct CDR3 sequences, around 42% seen once. The trim removed 4 bases at V and 3 bases at J, leaving 13 bases unmatched. The germline CDR1 and CDR2 sequences are LGHNA and YNFKEQ. There are 18 residues in the CDR3. About this clonotype itself: Its antigen remains unidentified.

This chain joins TRBV4-2 and TRBJ1-4, with 8 bases that match TRBD1. This TCR was recovered from a girl aged 10 to 17 with multiple sclerosis. Input material: blood. CDR3 sequence (DNA): TGTGCCAGCAGCCCCCTTCAGCAGGGGGCCAGGGCTAATGAAAAACTGTTTTTT. Protein product: CASSPLQQGARANEKLFF.